The clone carrying this T cell receptor (beta chain) was counted ten times or more. This specimen comes from a study of regulatory T cells in long-lasting Graves disease. The time point: newly diagnosed GD, antithyroid drugs for less than 3 months. Following extraction of RNA from PBMCs, that RNA was used to make the TCR library. The CDR3 has 14 residues. V was pared by 4 bases and J by 4 bases, with 13 bases between. Researchers made TCR beta libraries by using iRepertoire HTBI primers and running Arm-PCR on CDR3 regions. TCRdb passed the multiplex PCR reads through MiXCR, listing each CDR3 protein once. The table has around 250,000 distinct CDR3 sequences, around a sixth seen once. The data were also submitted as part of a second study, on T cells in Graves' hyperthyroidism and ophthalmopathy.

The receptor's source is a woman aged 25 to 39 with Graves disease. This chain links TRBV12-3 or TRBV12-4 with TRBJ1-1; weak D call: TRBD1 (5 bases). The sequencing here drew on peripheral blood mononuclear cells (PBMCs), taken at new diagnosis, from a patient treated with antithyroid drugs. In DNA form, the CDR3 reads TGTGCCAGCAGTTACCGGGGAGGGGCCACTGAAGCTTTCTTT. It yields the protein CASSYRGGATEAFF.